This T cell receptor (beta chain) came from a study of T-cell reconstitution after alpha-beta-depleted transplantation in children. In its sample, this clonotype was seen a few times. What it binds is not known. Germline V CDR1 and CDR2: KGHSH, LQKENI. Unmatched junction bases numbered 6, after V lost 2 bases and J lost 6 bases. The CDR3 has 16 amino acids. Using unique molecular identifiers, the investigators prepared the TCRbeta library. TCRdb analysed the PCR reads with MiXCR anew, one entry per CDR3 protein. The data hold hundreds of thousands of distinct CDR3 sequences, with 10% to 15% observed a single time. Findings and caveats of the study: At the one-year point after transplant, T-cell counts and TCRbeta diversity were found to come mostly from T cells that had been newly produced. It was reported that alpha-beta T cells came from several hundred expanded graft clones (about two months after transplant). Recipient T cells and thymic progenitors that survived gave rise to the high TCRbeta diversity observed at day 60 in some patients.

The origin of this receptor is a male patient aged 5 to 17 who had a stem cell transplant for acute myeloid leukemia, so the T cells may come from the graft donor. This sequence joins TRBV18 and TRBJ2-1, with TRBD1 matching over 11 bases. Sequencing used PBMCs, mostly from graft donor cells, obtained 360 days after TCRalphabeta/CD19-depleted stem cell transplant. The CDR3 coding sequence is TGTGCCAGCTCACCATGGACAGGGGGCATAGCCAATGAGCAGTTCTTC. This codes for CASSPWTGGIANEQFF.